This TCR beta chain derives from a study of blood T cell repertoires in COVID-19. Across the whole study: Some COVID-19 samples were acute and others convalescent; all came from the United States, Italy and Spain.

Participants were aged about 18 to 89 years from approximately 24 US areas. Clinical histories supplied by participants themselves formed the basis of cohort assignment. After removal of 8 bases from V and 8 bases from J, the junction contained 13 bases not matched to a gene. Looked up from germline, CDR1 is SNHLY and CDR2 is FYNNEI. The CDR3 extends over 14 amino acids. Original processing methods: Reference gene primer amplification yielded estimated nucleated cell counts. Generated by immunoSEQ multiplex PCR, the TCRdb table keeps only in-frame clones and is missing some. That table furnishes V, J and clone size, whereas the DNA furnished D and trimming. Of fewer than 250,000 clones listed, about four fifths are singletons.

V and J are TRBV2 and TRBJ1-1; 8 bases are shared with TRBD1. The sample was PBMCs or T cells enriched from blood (not recorded which). This receptor was taken from a woman in her forties who had recovered from COVID-19. As DNA, the CDR3 is TGTGCCAGCCGACGACAGGGGCCCGGGGTCGAAGCTTTCTTT. Encoded protein: CASRRQGPGVEAFF.